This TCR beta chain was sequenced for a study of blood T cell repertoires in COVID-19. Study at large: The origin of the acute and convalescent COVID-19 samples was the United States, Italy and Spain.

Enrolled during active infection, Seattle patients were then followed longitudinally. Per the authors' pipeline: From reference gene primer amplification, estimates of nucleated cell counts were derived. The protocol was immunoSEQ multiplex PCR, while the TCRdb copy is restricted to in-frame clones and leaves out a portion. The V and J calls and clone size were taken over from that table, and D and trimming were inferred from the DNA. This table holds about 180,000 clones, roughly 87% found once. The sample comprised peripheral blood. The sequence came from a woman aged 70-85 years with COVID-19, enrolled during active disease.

The DNA of the CDR3 is TGTGCCAGCAGTGAACTCCGGACAGGGGTCGGCTACACCTTC. Protein product: CASSELRTGVGYTF. The chain carries TRBV6-1 and TRBJ1-2, with 9 bases identical to TRBD1. Germline V gene data show CDR1 as MNHNS and CDR2 as SASEGT. The V and J ends lost 2 bases and 8 bases, in that order; junction bases with no gene match: 6. The CDR3 runs to 14 residues.